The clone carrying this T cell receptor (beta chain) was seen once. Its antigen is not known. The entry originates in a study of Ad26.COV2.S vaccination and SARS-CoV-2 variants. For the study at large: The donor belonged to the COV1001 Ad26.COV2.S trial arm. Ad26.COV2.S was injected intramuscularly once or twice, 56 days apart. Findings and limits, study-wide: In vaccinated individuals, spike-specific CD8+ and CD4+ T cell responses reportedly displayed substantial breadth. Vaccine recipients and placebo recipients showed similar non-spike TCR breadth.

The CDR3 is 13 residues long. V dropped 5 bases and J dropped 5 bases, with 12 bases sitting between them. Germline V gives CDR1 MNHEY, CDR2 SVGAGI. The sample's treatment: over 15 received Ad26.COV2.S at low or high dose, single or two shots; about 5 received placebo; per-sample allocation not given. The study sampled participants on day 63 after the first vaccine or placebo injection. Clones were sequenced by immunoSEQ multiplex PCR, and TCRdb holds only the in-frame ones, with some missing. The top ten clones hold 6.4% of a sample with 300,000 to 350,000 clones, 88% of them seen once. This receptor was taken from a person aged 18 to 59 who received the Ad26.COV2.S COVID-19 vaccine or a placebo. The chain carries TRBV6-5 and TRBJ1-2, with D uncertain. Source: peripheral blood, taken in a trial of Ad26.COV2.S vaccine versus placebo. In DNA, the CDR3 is TGTGCCAGCAGTCGGGAGGCTTGGTATGGCTACACCTTC. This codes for CASSREAWYGYTF.